A selection of T cell receptor beta chains follows, all from one sample in a study of blood T cell repertoires in COVID-19. Clones were sequenced by immunoSEQ multiplex PCR, and TCRdb holds only the in-frame ones, with some missing. The sample shows about 130,000 clones, 85% to 90% of them seen only once. The specimen was peripheral blood. The receptors originated from an elderly woman with COVID-19, enrolled during active disease. Both conserved end residues are part of each CDR3. The order of the fields is V gene, CDR3 length, D gene, J gene, clone size, CDR3 DNA, CDR3 protein. The D gene is left open where the match is weak. Clone sizes are given selectively: once, few, many, or a class where the clone is expanded.

TRBV7-2	16	-	TRBJ2-1	-	TGTGCCAGCAGCCCCTCAACAGAAGATTCCTACAATGAGCAGTTCTTC	CASSPSTEDSYNEQFF
TRBV7-8	13	TRBD1	TRBJ1-6	-	TGTGCCAGTAGAAGACAGGGGAATTCACCCCTCCACTTT	CASRRQGNSPLHF
TRBV19	14	TRBD1	TRBJ1-5	-	TGTGCCACCCGACAGGGGGATAGCAATCAGCCCCAGCATTTT	CATRQGDSNQPQHF
TRBV5-4	13	-	TRBJ2-1	once	TGTGCCAGCAGCCCCGCGTCCTACAATGAGCAGTTCTTC	CASSPASYNEQFF
TRBV13	16	-	TRBJ1-3	once	TGTGCCAGCAGCTTAGAAGCGGGAAATTTAGGAAACACCATATATTTT	CASSLEAGNLGNTIYF
TRBV6-5	14	-	TRBJ2-7	few	TGTGCCAGCAGTAACAGGTTTAGCTCCTACGAGCAGTACTTC	CASSNRFSSYEQYF
TRBV10-3	16	-	TRBJ2-2	-	TGTGCCATCGGTGTTCGGGCGGGGGCGAATCCCGGGGAGCTGTTTTTT	CAIGVRAGANPGELFF
TRBV18	16	TRBD2	TRBJ2-2	-	TGTGCCAGCTCACCACCTGGCGGGAGTACTCCGTGGAGTACGTTTTTT	CASSPPGGSTPWSTFF
TRBV28	14	-	TRBJ1-2	-	TGTGCCAGCAGTTTAGGCTCCTTGAGAGGTGGCTACACCTTC	CASSLGSLRGGYTF
TRBV5-8	13	-	TRBJ2-7	-	TGTGCCAGCAGCTTTCTGAATCTACGGGAGCAGTACTTC	CASSFLNLREQYF
TRBV19	16	TRBD1	TRBJ2-2	many	TGTGCCAGTAGTACCGCGACAGGGTTGGGGACCGGGGAGCTGTTTTTT	CASSTATGLGTGELFF
TRBV5-1	15	TRBD1	TRBJ2-1	-	TGCGCCAGCAGCTCAGGGGGCGCCTCCTACAATGAGCAGTTCTTC	CASSSGGASYNEQFF